The rows below give T cell receptor beta chains drawn from one sample of a study of T-cell reconstitution after alpha-beta-depleted transplantation in children. TCRdb used MiXCR to reprocess the PCR reads, holding one entry per CDR3 protein. The sample yields over 300,000 distinct CDR3 sequences, around a tenth seen once. The sequences come from PBMCs from the stem cell graft donor, collected from the stem cell graft. The receptors were gathered from a human donor who donated a stem cell graft to a child with acute lymphoblastic leukemia. Both conserved end residues are part of each CDR3. A D gene is named only where the DNA matches it firmly. Clone size is shown for a subset of rows, as once, few, many or a class of expanded clone.

cdr3_nt,cdr3_aa,d_call,v_call,clone_size,j_call
TGTGCCAGCAGCCCATTTAGGGACCTACGAGCGGGAGGAACCTACAATGAGCAGTTCTTC,CASSPFRDLRAGGTYNEQFF,TRBD2,TRBV3-1,few,TRBJ2-1
TGCGCCAGCAGCCATGAACAGGGGAGGGCGAGCATTCAGTACTTC,CASSHEQGRASIQYF,.,TRBV4-3,.,TRBJ2-4
TGCGCCAGCAGCCAAGATTCTAGCGGGAGGGCCGGCGCCTCACCCCTAAATGAGCAGTTCTTC,CASSQDSSGRAGASPLNEQFF,TRBD2,TRBV4-1,few,TRBJ2-1
TGCGCCAGCAGCCAAGATTCCGGGGTTTTGGGGGCCAACGTCCTGACTTTC,CASSQDSGVLGANVLTF,.,TRBV4-3,.,TRBJ2-6
TGTGCCAGCAGCCAAGAGAGCTCCTACGAGCAGTACTTC,CASSQESSYEQYF,.,TRBV3-1,few,TRBJ2-7
TGTGCCAGCAGCCCCATAGCGGGAGTGATTGGAGAGACCCAGTACTTC,CASSPIAGVIGETQYF,TRBD2,TRBV28,.,TRBJ2-5
TGTGCCACGGACAGGGAAACCTACGAGCAGTACTTC,CATDRETYEQYF,TRBD1,TRBV27,many,TRBJ2-7
TGTGCCAGCTCACCCCCCACCGGAGGGCCAGATACGCAGTATTTT,CASSPPTGGPDTQYF,.,TRBV18,few,TRBJ2-3
TGTGCCAGCAGCTTAGGGTCAAGGGGAGAGACCCAGTACTTC,CASSLGSRGETQYF,.,TRBV7-9,few,TRBJ2-5
TGCGCCAGCAGCCAAGTCGGACAGCGCTATGGCTACACCTTC,CASSQVGQRYGYTF,.,TRBV4-1,many,TRBJ1-2
TGTGCCAGCAGCTTAGGACTCGAGGGGTTCTACGAGCAGTACTTC,CASSLGLEGFYEQYF,.,TRBV7-9,.,TRBJ2-7
TGTGCCAGCAGCCCCCCTCTATCGGGACAGGGGAATGAAAAACTGTTTTTT,CASSPPLSGQGNEKLFF,TRBD1,TRBV7-9,.,TRBJ1-4
TGCAGTGCGGGGACTTACCGTAGCACTGAAGCTTTCTTT,CSAGTYRSTEAFF,.,TRBV20-1,.,TRBJ1-1
TGCAGTGCTTTTATTGGGACTAGGCGAGCGGAGACCCAGTACTTC,CSAFIGTRRAETQYF,TRBD2,TRBV20-1,few,TRBJ2-5
TGTGCCAGCAGCTTAATTTCGGGACAGTCCTATGGCTACACCTTC,CASSLISGQSYGYTF,TRBD1,TRBV7-2,.,TRBJ1-2
TGTGCCAGCACCCCTCTGGCAGGGCACAACCCCCTCCACTTT,CASTPLAGHNPLHF,.,TRBV27,.,TRBJ1-6
TGTGCCAGCAGCTTATTCCGACAGGGCGGAGGGGAAAAACTGTTTTTT,CASSLFRQGGGEKLFF,TRBD1,TRBV7-2,.,TRBJ1-4
TGCGCCAGCAGCTTCGGGCAGTACCGTGAAAAACTGTTTTTT,CASSFGQYREKLFF,.,TRBV5-1,.,TRBJ1-4
TGTGCCAGCAGCCAGGGAATTAGGACTAGCGTGGCGGATACGCAGTATTTT,CASSQGIRTSVADTQYF,TRBD2,TRBV3-1,.,TRBJ2-3
TGCAGTGCTAGTCAGGGCGGAATGTACGAGCAGTACTTC,CSASQGGMYEQYF,.,TRBV20-1,.,TRBJ2-7
TGCGCCAGCAGCCAAGACTTTGGACAGGGAAGTGGCTACACCTTC,CASSQDFGQGSGYTF,TRBD1,TRBV4-3,few,TRBJ1-2
TGTGCCAGCTGTCAGTGTTGGGCGAACACCGGGGAGCTGTTTTTT,CASCQCWANTGELFF,.,TRBV18,many,TRBJ2-2
TGTGCCAGCAGCGTAAAAGGGGGCACTGAAGCTTTCTTT,CASSVKGGTEAFF,.,TRBV9,many,TRBJ1-1
TGCGCCAGCAGCCAATGGGGGGGACGGAACTCTGGAAACACCATATATTTT,CASSQWGGRNSGNTIYF,.,TRBV4-1,.,TRBJ1-3
TGTGCCACCAGTGGTCAGGGGTCGCGGGCCCAGCATTTT,CATSGQGSRAQHF,.,TRBV24-1,.,TRBJ1-5
TGTGCCAGCACCCTTGGCGGGATGGAGACCCAGTACTTC,CASTLGGMETQYF,.,TRBV28,many,TRBJ2-5
TGTGCCAGCAGTCCACTGAGCGGGACCATCTCCTACGAGCAGTACTTC,CASSPLSGTISYEQYF,TRBD2,TRBV27,few,TRBJ2-7
TGCAGCGTTGACCGTATAGGGGCCAACGTCCTGACTTTC,CSVDRIGANVLTF,.,TRBV29-1,many,TRBJ2-6
TGTGCCAGCAGAAAGACAGGATCCTCTGGAAACACCATATATTTT,CASRKTGSSGNTIYF,.,TRBV28,.,TRBJ1-3